This TCR beta chain is from a study of CD8 T cells in ankylosing spondylitis. Findings of the study overall: Characteristic, it appeared, of ankylosing spondylitis blood was a TCR beta motif of roughly eight highly homologous variants. The study looked at matched synovial fluid samples from ankylosing spondylitis patients. Disease-linked clones were reported to be significantly enriched there.

Researchers built TCR beta libraries using quantitative 5'-RACE with molecular barcodes. Each CDR3 protein is one row after TCRdb ran MiXCR on the 5' RACE reads. Among about 140,000 distinct CDR3 sequences listed, 7% to 9% were seen once. This clonotype has a handful of counts. Its antigen is currently unknown. This CDR3 spans 14 amino acids. The V and J ends lost 0 bases and 4 bases respectively, with 9 bases between them. The germline gives CDR1 MRHNA, CDR2 SNTAGT. The material sequenced was synovial fluid, either unsorted or a sorted T cell fraction (not recorded which). This clonotype was sampled from a male donor with ankylosing spondylitis. The chain is built from TRBV6-4 and TRBJ1-1; no clear D gene. The CDR3 region has the DNA TGTGCCAGCAGTGACTCGAGTTTGGGCACTGAAGCTTTCTTT. Its translation: CASSDSSLGTEAFF.